This T cell receptor beta chain derives from a study of blood T cell repertoires in COVID-19. Study details: The cDNA or gDNA used as material had been derived from T cells, B-cell-depleted T cells, or PBMCs.

V lost 4 bases, J lost 2 bases, and 13 bases lay in between. CDR3 length: 15 amino acids. Germline V gives CDR1 MRHNA, CDR2 SNTAGT. In the authors' workflow: Amplification of reference gene primers provided the estimated nucleated cell counts. The data were produced by immunoSEQ multiplex PCR, yet TCRdb's version contains in-frame clones alone and is incomplete. The V and J calls and clone size are taken from that table; D and trimming were inferred from the DNA. Of 120,000 to 150,000 clones in the sample, 84% are singletons; the top ten hold roughly 6.2%. Cohort assignment relied on participant-reported clinical history.

Sequences were obtained from PBMCs or T cells enriched from blood (not recorded which). This clonotype was obtained from a woman aged 45 to 65 who had been exposed to COVID-19. This chain joins TRBV6-4 and TRBJ2-3; D may be TRBD1 (6 bases). The CDR3 DNA follows: TGTGCCAGCAGTGGTCGCAGGGGAGCCACAGATACGCAGTATTTT. Amino acids: CASSGRRGATDTQYF.